These 10 T cell receptor beta chains were all obtained from the same sample, sequenced in a study of control samples from healthy donors and cancer patients. Generated by immunoSEQ multiplex PCR, the TCRdb table keeps only in-frame clones and is missing some. The table shows 170,000 or so clones, with 85% to 95% occurring only once. Specimen: blood. The source is a man aged 18 to 30 in good health.

The chain uses TRBV19 and TRBJ1-5; 7 positions agree with TRBD1. The CDR3 extends over 16 amino acids. With V trimmed by 9 bases and J by 2 bases, 13 bases remained unmatched. Germline V CDR1 and CDR2: LNHDA, SQIVND (reference sequence). CDR3 sequence (DNA): TGTGCCAGAGTGGGGAGGGGGCTAAAAGGCAATCAGCCCCAGCATTTT. Protein product: CARVGRGLKGNQPQHF.

J is TRBJ2-7 and V is TRBV27; D gene ambiguous. Deletions cut 4 bases from V and 7 bases from J, with 11 bases between. CDR1 and CDR2 (germline): MNHEY, SMNVEV (reference sequence). The CDR3 is 12 residues long. CDR3 region: CASSSHDWEQYF. DNA of the CDR3: TGTGCCAGCAGTTCTCACGATTGGGAGCAGTACTTC.

V usage is TRBV19 and J usage is TRBJ1-5; D remains ambiguous. This CDR3 is built from 14 residues. Germline V gene lookup returns CDR1 LNHDA and CDR2 SQIVND (reference sequence). Trimming removed 3 bases at V and 2 bases at J, with 8 bases between. The CDR3 region is CASSIRIGNQPQHF. The CDR3 DNA is TGTGCCAGTAGTATCCGCATAGGCAATCAGCCCCAGCATTTT.

This chain uses TRBV9 with TRBJ2-1; 8 bases are a match to TRBD1. The germline V gene encodes CDR1 SGDLS and CDR2 YYNGEE. With V trimmed by 2 bases and J by 3 bases, 7 bases remained unmatched. This CDR3 is 16 amino acids long. CDR3 amino acids: CASSVSRTGLYNEQFF. DNA for the CDR3: TGTGCCAGCAGCGTCAGCCGGACAGGGCTCTACAATGAGCAGTTCTTC.

The chain combines TRBV5-1 with TRBJ2-7, with D possibly called TRBD1 or TRBD2 (6 bases each). Germline V lookup: CDR1 SGHRS, CDR2 YFSETQ. This CDR3 is built from 16 residues. V lost 4 bases and J lost 0, with 17 bases in between. CDR3 loop: CASSVRGRSISYEQYF. CDR3 sequence (DNA): TGCGCCAGCAGCGTCCGGGGGCGATCAATCTCCTACGAGCAGTACTTC.

The V gene is TRBV19, the J gene TRBJ2-2; 12 bases agree with TRBD1. This CDR3 spans 14 amino acids. The V gene's germline CDR1 is LNHDA and CDR2 SQIVND (reference sequence). The DNA for the CDR3 is TGTGGCGCTCGGGACAGGGGGCGATCCGGGGAGCTGTTTTTT. This encodes CGARDRGRSGELFF.

The chain joins TRBV7-9 to TRBJ1-2; D gene ambiguous. The germline V gene encodes CDR1 SEHNR and CDR2 FQNEAQ (reference sequence). Trimming shortened V by 5 bases and J by 6 bases, and 10 bases separated the two germline ends. The CDR3 runs 12 residues. The CDR3, as DNA: TGTGCCAGCAGCCCGTCTCTTGATGGCTACACCTTC. Translation gives CASSPSLDGYTF.

This chain uses TRBV7-9 with TRBJ2-6; D remains ambiguous. Germline V gene lookup returns CDR1 SEHNR and CDR2 FQNEAQ (reference sequence). The V gene lost 2 bases and the J gene lost 4 bases, with 6 bases spanning the gap. CDR3 length: 14 residues. Here the CDR3 DNA reads TGTGCCAGCAGCTTACTTAACGGGGCCAACGTCCTGACTTTC. Translated, it gives CASSLLNGANVLTF.

The V gene is TRBV10-3, the J gene TRBJ2-5; the D gene is possibly TRBD2 (6 bases). Germline V gene data show CDR1 as ENHRY and CDR2 as SYGVKD. V lost 6 bases to trimming and J lost 2 bases, with 16 bases between them. The CDR3 loop spans 15 amino acids. The CDR3 spells CAIRGGAGRQETQYF. CDR3 nucleotide sequence: TGTGCCATCAGAGGAGGGGCAGGGAGACAAGAGACCCAGTACTTC.

The chain couples TRBV5-1 to TRBJ2-7; D may be TRBD1 (6 bases). From germline, CDR1 is SGHRS and CDR2 YFSETQ. This CDR3 is 16 amino acids long. The V and J ends lost 4 bases and 1 base respectively, with 18 bases between them. The CDR3 DNA sequence: TGCGCCAGCAGCGATCAGACAGGACCCATGTCCTACGAGCAGTACTTC. Its translation: CASSDQTGPMSYEQYF.